A single T cell receptor beta chain is shown here with its context. The antigen remains unidentified. The trim removed 5 bases at V and 0 bases at J, leaving 3 bases unmatched. The V gene's germline CDR1 is ENHRY and CDR2 SYGVKD. This CDR3 contains 15 residues. The sample comes from a study of cytomegalovirus exposure and HLA in healthy donors. Looking at the study overall: Of some 400 genotyped donors, around 80% grouped in the Caucasian-associated ancestry cluster.

Findings and caveats of the study: According to a later analysis, most TCR beta chains associated with CMV appeared HLA-restricted. Among TCR beta chains, those listed as cytomegalovirus-associated numbered more than 150.

Use of 60 Vbeta and 13 Jbeta primers characterized the PCR. Libraries were prepared by immunoSEQ multiplex PCR; TCRdb keeps only in-frame clonotypes and omits some of them. The table has 90,000 to 110,000 clones, 78% seen once. Material for sequencing was PBMCs. The rearrangement links TRBV10-3 to TRBJ2-3; 9 bases are shared with TRBD2. The clonotype originates from a man aged 25 to 45 in good health and CMV-seronegative. The CDR3 sequence: CAISPSGVSTDTQYF. CDR3 coding DNA: TGTGCCATCAGTCCTAGCGGGGTCAGCACAGATACGCAGTATTTT.